This T cell receptor (beta chain) was obtained from a study of T cells in Graves' hyperthyroidism and ophthalmopathy. Findings and limits, study-wide: By a 13 V-J model, ophthalmopathy was set apart from stable hyperthyroidism. Among clonotypes expanded in thyroid above 0.001, most were also found in blood.

Researchers took RNA transcripts and amplified the TCR beta CDR3 regions from them. Primed by the HTBI set, a first-round RT-PCR was run on the TCR CDR3. Using its own MiXCR run on the multiplex PCR reads, TCRdb lists one record per CDR3 protein. In the table there are about 270,000 distinct CDR3 sequences, roughly a quarter of which are singletons. The germline V gene encodes CDR1 SGHRS and CDR2 YFSETQ. V was trimmed by 1 base and J by 6 bases, leaving 14 bases between them. The CDR3 spans 14 residues. Lactation, pregnancy, other autoimmune disease or uncontrolled infection led to exclusion of patients. This clonotype was seen many times. Its target is not known.

The chain employs TRBV5-1 and TRBJ2-7; tentatively, D is TRBD2 (5 bases). This TCR was recovered from a woman aged 40 to 55 with Graves' ophthalmopathy. The sequenced sample was blood. In nucleotides, the CDR3 is TGCGCCAGCAGCTTGCGAGGGTTGTTATGCGAGCAGTACTTC. It is translated as CASSLRGLLCEQYF.